Shown below are 21 T cell receptor beta chains from a single sample sequenced in a study of cytomegalovirus exposure and HLA in healthy donors. 60 Vbeta and 13 Jbeta primers were used in PCR. Sequenced by immunoSEQ multiplex PCR; TCRdb stores in-frame clones only, minus some. Of 150,000 to 200,000 clones in the sample, roughly 68% are singletons; the top ten hold 1.8%. The sample consisted of PBMCs. The source of these receptors is a woman in her 30s in good health and CMV-seronegative.

V is TRBV30 and J is TRBJ1-2, with a tentative D call TRBD1 (5 bases). This CDR3 is built from 11 residues. The germline gives CDR1 GTSNPN, CDR2 SVGIG (reference sequence). Trimming took 0 bases from V and 7 from J, leaving 6 bases between them. CDR3 bases: TGTGCCTGGAGTGTAAGGGGTGGCTACACCTTC. This translates into CAWSVRGGYTF. The complete variable domain, with remaining parts taken from reference TRBV30 and TRBJ1-2, reads SQTIHQWPATLVQPVGSPLSLECTVEGTSNPNLYWYRQAAGRGLQLLFYSVGIGQISSEVPQNLSASRPQDRQFILSSKKLLLSDSGFYLCAWSVRGGYTFGSGTRLTVV.

V usage is TRBV29-1 and J usage is TRBJ2-1, with 7 bases lining up with TRBD2. The ends lost 3 bases at V and 6 bases at J; junction bases unmatched: 8. Germline CDR1 is SQVTM and CDR2 is ANQGSEA. This CDR3 contains 14 residues. CDR3 residues: CSVDGLADSNEQFF. The CDR3, as DNA: TGCAGCGTTGACGGCCTAGCGGACTCCAATGAGCAGTTCTTC.

The chain carries TRBV6-4 and TRBJ1-4, with 8 bases aligning to TRBD1. Germline-derived CDR1 and CDR2 are MRHNA and SNTAGT. This CDR3 comprises 15 residues. V trimming: 6 bases; J trimming: 7 bases; junction bases outside the gene matches: 10. CDR3 region: CASREQTGVSEKLFF. The CDR3 nucleotides are TGTGCCAGCAGGGAACAGACAGGGGTAAGTGAAAAACTGTTTTTT.

Here the CDR3 reads CASSESPGGNTGELFF. For the CDR3, the DNA is TGTGCCAGCAGTGAATCGCCCGGGGGGAACACCGGGGAGCTGTTTTTT. The chain has TRBV25-1 and TRBJ2-2, with D perhaps TRBD2 (6 bases). V lost 1 base and J 1 base, leaving 10 bases between the germline ends. This CDR3 spans 16 amino acids. The germline V gene encodes CDR1 MGHDK and CDR2 SYGVNS. The whole variable domain, remainder taken from reference TRBV25-1 and TRBJ2-2, is EADIYQTPRYLVIGTGKKITLECSQTMGHDKMYWYQQDPGMELHLIHYSYGVNSTEKGDLSSESTVSRIRTEHFPLTLESARPSHTSQYLCASSESPGGNTGELFFGEGSRLTVL.

The V and J genes are TRBV5-4 and TRBJ1-1; TRBD1 matches at 7 bases. The CDR3 runs to 14 residues. With V trimmed by 3 bases and J by 1 base, 3 bases remained unmatched. CDR1 SGHNT and CDR2 YYREEE come from the germline V gene (reference sequence). The CDR3 DNA is TGTGCCAGCAGCTCCGGGACAGCGAACACTGAAGCTTTCTTT. This gives the protein CASSSGTANTEAFF. The full variable domain, completed using reference TRBV5-4 and TRBJ1-1, is ETGVTQSPTHLIKTRGQQVTLRCSSQSGHNTVSWYQQALGQGPQFIFQYYREEENGRGNFPPRFSGLQFPNYSSELNVNALELDDSALYLCASSSGTANTEAFFGQGTRLTVV.

This clone was seen a single time. The chain recombines TRBV2 with TRBJ1-2, with 8 nucleotides matching TRBD1. Germline CDR1 and CDR2: SNHLY and FYNNEI. CDR3 size: 14 residues. Trimming removed 2 bases from V and 14 bases from J; junction bases left unmatched: 13. The CDR3 DNA sequence: TGTGCCAGCAGTGAACACGGGCAGGGGGCGTCTGGGACCTTC. Translation: CASSEHGQGASGTF.

This clone was observed a few times. V is TRBV9 and J is TRBJ1-5; TRBD1 might be the D (6 bases). The CDR3 sequence is 13 residues long. The V gene lost 4 bases and the J gene lost 12 bases, with 17 bases spanning the gap. Germline V gives CDR1 SGDLS, CDR2 YYNGEE. This chain's CDR3 is CASSPGRGGFQHF. The CDR3 nucleotides read TGTGCCAGCAGCCCCGGAAGGGGGGGGTTCCAGCATTTT.

V usage is TRBV19 and J usage is TRBJ2-7; D is possibly TRBD1 (6 bases). This CDR3 spans 15 amino acids. Per the germline V gene, CDR1 is LNHDA and CDR2 is SQIVND (reference sequence). V was shortened by 3 bases and J by 0 bases, with 12 bases between the two germline ends. CDR3 protein: CASSIGQTSSYEQYF. CDR3 DNA: TGTGCCAGTAGTATCGGACAGACGAGCTCCTACGAGCAGTACTTC.

The rearrangement uses TRBV4-3 and TRBJ1-2; D ambiguous. The V end was cut by 4 bases, the J end by 8 bases, with 14 bases between. Germline V gives CDR1 LGHNA, CDR2 YSLEER. The CDR3 is made up of 13 amino acids. The CDR3, as DNA: TGCGCCAGCAGCCCAACCAGGCCAGGCGGCTACACCTTC. Its translation is CASSPTRPGGYTF.

This rearrangement joins TRBV7-9 to TRBJ2-2, with D possibly TRBD1 on 5 matching bases. This CDR3 comprises 14 residues. The germline V and J ends were trimmed by 8 bases and 6 bases, with 16 bases remaining between them. Germline values: CDR1 SEHNR, CDR2 FQNEAQ (reference sequence). The CDR3 is CASPPPMGPGELFF. CDR3 in DNA: TGTGCCAGCCCACCCCCAATGGGGCCCGGGGAGCTGTTTTTT.

This clone was counted a few times. The rearrangement uses TRBV9 and TRBJ2-3; TRBD1 agrees at 10 bases. Looked up from germline, CDR1 is SGDLS and CDR2 is YYNGEE. The V gene end was trimmed by 3 bases and the J gene end by 2 bases; junction bases not matched to a gene: 6. The CDR3 loop spans 16 amino acids. This CDR3 reads CASSGKGQGTTDTQYF. In DNA form, the CDR3 reads TGTGCCAGCAGCGGGAAGGGACAGGGGACCACAGATACGCAGTATTTT.

This rearrangement joins TRBV2 to TRBJ2-1; no reliable D call. Trimming pared 1 base from V and 2 bases from J, leaving 9 bases between. CDR1 and CDR2 from the germline V gene are SNHLY and FYNNEI. The length of the CDR3 is 15 residues. CDR3 sequence: CASSEENSPYNEQFF. The CDR3 coding sequence is TGTGCCAGCAGTGAAGAGAACTCCCCCTACAATGAGCAGTTCTTC.

V gene TRBV19 combines with J gene TRBJ1-1; TRBD1 might be the D (6 bases). This CDR3 is 14 amino acids long. The germline gives CDR1 LNHDA, CDR2 SQIVND (reference sequence). Trimming left V 9 bases short and J 2 bases short, with 16 bases between. Here the CDR3 reads CASTKAGTNTEAFF. Here the CDR3 DNA reads TGTGCCAGCACAAAAGCCGGGACAAACACTGAAGCTTTCTTT.

This chain connects TRBV4-3 to TRBJ2-5; 7 nucleotides agree with TRBD2. V was pared by 0 bases and J by 4 bases, with 5 bases of the junction left unmatched. The CDR3 is made up of 15 amino acids. From germline, CDR1 is LGHNA and CDR2 YSLEER. The CDR3 reads CASSQELAVGETQYF. In DNA form, the CDR3 reads TGCGCCAGCAGCCAAGAGCTAGCGGTGGGAGAGACCCAGTACTTC.

This clone was seen a single time. The chain couples TRBV7-6 to TRBJ2-1, with TRBD2 as a possible D gene (7 bases). The V and J ends lost 0 bases and 7 bases respectively, with 13 bases between them. CDR1 and CDR2 (germline): SGHVS, FNYEAQ. This CDR3 contains 15 residues. CDR3 region: CASSLAGGGLNEQFF. DNA of the CDR3: TGTGCCAGCAGCTTAGCGGGGGGGGGCCTGAATGAGCAGTTCTTC.

This clone was detected only a few times. The chain has TRBV5-4 and TRBJ2-3, with TRBD2 matching over 11 bases. J lost 5 bases, V lost 4 bases, and 6 bases had no gene match. Germline CDR1 SGHNT, CDR2 YYREEE (reference sequence). The CDR3 loop spans 15 amino acids. CDR3 sequence (DNA): TGTGCCAGCAGCGAAACTAGCGGGGGTGAAGATACGCAGTATTTT. This gives the protein CASSETSGGEDTQYF.

J is TRBJ2-1 and V is TRBV5-4, with D possibly being TRBD1 (7 bases). The CDR3 extends over 14 amino acids. Between the trimmed V and J ends, which lost 1 base and 9 bases, there was a span of 14 bases. In germline, CDR1 is SGHNT, CDR2 YYREEE (reference sequence). CDR3 sequence: CASSLSRGAGEQFF. In DNA, the CDR3 is TGTGCCAGCAGCTTGAGCAGGGGGGCAGGTGAGCAGTTCTTC.

The chain carries TRBV6-5 and TRBJ1-3; D uncertain. The germline CDR1 and CDR2 sequences are MNHEY and SVGAGI. The V end was cut by 2 bases, the J end by 0 bases, with 5 bases between. This CDR3 comprises 14 residues. The CDR3 DNA reads as TGTGCCAGCAGTTACGGAGACTCTGGAAACACCATATATTTT. Translating it yields CASSYGDSGNTIYF.

The chain couples TRBV29-1 to TRBJ2-2; a weak D match, TRBD1 (5 bases). The CDR3 runs 13 residues. Trimming removed 5 bases from V and 1 base from J, with 8 bases in between. Germline loops: CDR1 SQVTM, CDR2 ANQGSEA. In DNA form, the CDR3 reads TGCAGCGTTTCTAGGGGGAACACCGGGGAGCTGTTTTTT. Its translation: CSVSRGNTGELFF.

The chain is built from TRBV10-3 and TRBJ1-1; D possibly corresponds to TRBD1 (5 bases). There are 11 residues in the CDR3. V was pared by 9 bases and J by 1 base, with 6 bases between. Germline CDR1 and CDR2: ENHRY and SYGVKD. CDR3 sequence reads: CAIGQNTEAFF. In DNA form, the CDR3 reads TGTGCCATAGGACAGAACACTGAAGCTTTCTTT.

The chain combines TRBV27 with TRBJ2-3; no clear D gene. The CDR3 loop spans 14 amino acids. From germline, CDR1 is MNHEY and CDR2 SMNVEV (reference sequence). V dropped 3 bases and J dropped 1 base, with 8 bases sitting between them. In nucleotides, the CDR3 is TGTGCCAGCAGTTTCGAACGGGGCACAGATACGCAGTATTTT. Its translation: CASSFERGTDTQYF.